These 16 T cell receptor beta chains were all obtained from the same sample, sequenced in a study of T-cell reconstitution after alpha-beta-depleted transplantation in children. This sample's TCRbeta library carried unique molecular identifier barcodes. MiXCR was run by TCRdb on the PCR reads, yielding one entry per CDR3 protein. The repertoire holds roughly 340,000 distinct CDR3 sequences, with 16% as singletons. The sequences come from PBMCs, mostly from graft donor cells, collected 360 days after TCRalphabeta/CD19-depleted stem cell transplant. These TCRs come from a male patient aged 2-15 years who had a stem cell transplant for acute lymphoblastic leukemia, so the T cells may come from the graft donor.

This clonotype appeared many times. This rearrangement joins TRBV24-1 to TRBJ2-1; TRBD2 matches at 7 bases. The J segment lost 11 bases and the V segment lost 5 bases, leaving 8 bases of the junction unmatched. This CDR3 has 13 amino acids. Germline CDR1 is KGHDR and CDR2 is SFDVKD. CDR3 coding DNA: TGTGCCACCAGTGCCGTGCGGGGGTTTCAGCAGTTCTTC. Translation: CATSAVRGFQQFF.

This clonotype showed up just a few times. This chain uses TRBV24-1 with TRBJ2-7; D uncertain. CDR3 size: 13 residues. Germline CDR1 and CDR2: KGHDR and SFDVKD. V dropped 5 bases and J dropped 3 bases, with 10 bases sitting between them. The CDR3 region is CATSAGSNYEQYF. The CDR3 DNA sequence: TGTGCCACCAGTGCCGGTAGCAACTACGAGCAGTACTTC.

This clonotype has a handful of counts. The chain couples TRBV24-1 to TRBJ2-3; D is undetermined. Per germline, CDR1 KGHDR and CDR2 SFDVKD. This CDR3 spans 13 amino acids. Trimming pared 4 bases from V and 6 bases from J, leaving 10 bases between. CDR3 protein: CATSESQSDTQYF. The CDR3 DNA follows: TGTGCCACCAGTGAGTCCCAGTCGGATACGCAGTATTTT.

This clonotype appeared a few times. The V gene is TRBV20-1, the J gene TRBJ2-7, with D hard to call. Trimming removed 6 bases at V and 2 bases at J, with 17 bases between. This CDR3 spans 14 amino acids. From germline, CDR1 is DFQATT and CDR2 SNEGSKA (reference sequence). The CDR3 DNA reads as TGCAGTGCCACACTCCCCGCGAGGCCCTACGAGCAGTACTTC. Its translation: CSATLPARPYEQYF.

This clonotype was detected only a few times. V gene TRBV4-3 combines with J gene TRBJ2-1; D not certain. This CDR3 is 13 amino acids long. The germline V and J ends were trimmed by 0 bases and 6 bases, with 6 bases remaining between them. The germline gives CDR1 LGHNA, CDR2 YSLEER. The CDR3 loop reads CASSQDLTNEQFF. The CDR3 DNA sequence: TGCGCCAGCAGCCAAGATCTAACCAATGAGCAGTTCTTC.

This clonotype was picked up a small number of times. The J gene is TRBJ1-6, the V gene TRBV12-3 or TRBV12-4; possibly TRBD1 for D (5 bases). This CDR3 has 15 residues. V gave up 5 bases and J gave up 9 bases, with 17 bases separating them. CDR3 sequence reads: CASSPSGGLGSPLHF. The CDR3 DNA reads as TGTGCCAGCAGTCCGTCTGGGGGGTTGGGTTCACCCCTCCACTTT.

The J gene is TRBJ2-7, the V gene TRBV28, with 13 nucleotides matching TRBD2. CDR3 length: 19 amino acids. Trimming cost V 6 bases and J 2 bases; bases outside gene matches: 16. The germline V gene encodes CDR1 MDHEN and CDR2 SYDVKM. The DNA for the CDR3 is TGTGCCAGCAGCCACCCCGTCCCGGGACTAGCGGGATGGACCTACGAGCAGTACTTC. This gives the protein CASSHPVPGLAGWTYEQYF.

This clonotype was seen a few times. The chain employs TRBV29-1 and TRBJ2-1; D is unresolved. Germline CDR1 SQVTM, CDR2 ANQGSEA. This CDR3 is built from 13 residues. V dropped 3 bases and J dropped 1 base, with 7 bases sitting between them. DNA for the CDR3: TGCAGCGTTGATCCAGGATCCTACAATGAGCAGTTCTTC. It is translated as CSVDPGSYNEQFF.

This clonotype came up a few times. The chain couples TRBV7-8 to TRBJ2-4, with 9 bases lining up with TRBD1. This CDR3 has 15 amino acids. Germline V gene data show CDR1 as SGHVS and CDR2 as FQNEAQ. Losses at the gene ends were 1 base for V and 3 bases for J; bases not matched to a gene: 1. The CDR3 here is CASSLVDRGKNIQYF. In DNA form, the CDR3 reads TGTGCCAGCAGCTTAGTGGACAGGGGCAAAAACATTCAGTACTTC.

There are many counts of this clonotype. The genes are TRBV11-2 and TRBJ2-3, with TRBD2 identical over 10 bases. Unmatched junction bases numbered 11, after V lost 5 bases and J lost 0 bases. The CDR3 loop spans 18 amino acids. Germline V CDR1 and CDR2: SGHAT, FQNNGV. For the CDR3, the DNA is TGTGCCAGCAGCCCGACATATACTAGCGGGGTTAGCACAGATACGCAGTATTTT. Its protein is CASSPTYTSGVSTDTQYF.

This clonotype appeared many times. The gene calls are TRBV29-1 and TRBJ2-7, with D uncertain. Germline V gives CDR1 SQVTM, CDR2 ANQGSEA. The CDR3 is 11 residues long. The ends were cut back, 4 bases at V and 2 bases at J, with 6 bases in the middle. The chain's CDR3 is CSVALAYEQYF. CDR3 coding DNA: TGCAGCGTTGCGCTAGCCTACGAGCAGTACTTC.

CDR3 sequence reads: CASSRTGTYNEQFF. CDR3 sequence (DNA): TGTGCCAGCAGTCGAACAGGGACCTACAATGAGCAGTTCTTC. The gene calls are TRBV6-1 and TRBJ2-1; TRBD1 is a possible D gene (6 bases). The V gene's germline CDR1 is MNHNS and CDR2 SASEGT. The CDR3 has 14 residues. Trimming took off 5 bases at V and 2 bases at J, with 10 bases between the two ends.

Ten or more counts support this clonotype. The CDR3, as DNA: TGTGCCATCAGTGAGGCACTAGCGGGACCCCTAGAGGGGAGCTACGAGCAGTACTTC. Amino acid sequence: CAISEALAGPLEGSYEQYF. The chain links TRBV10-3 to TRBJ2-7; 10 bases map to TRBD2. Unmatched junction bases numbered 16, after V lost 2 bases and J lost 3 bases. Germline V CDR1 and CDR2: ENHRY, SYGVKD. The CDR3 is 19 residues long.

This clonotype has only a few counts. The chain couples TRBV5-1 to TRBJ2-5, with 14 bases lining up with TRBD2. The CDR3 has 15 amino acids. Germline values: CDR1 SGHRS, CDR2 YFSETQ. V shed 3 bases, J shed 3 bases, and the junction held 1 base outside the gene matches. CDR3: CASSWGLAGEETQYF. DNA for the CDR3: TGCGCCAGCAGCTGGGGACTAGCGGGGGAAGAGACCCAGTACTTC. The variable domain in full, completed from reference TRBV5-1 and TRBJ2-5, reads KAGVTQTPRYLIKTRGQQVTLSCSPISGHRSVSWYQQTPGQGLQFLFEYFSETQRNKGNFPGRFSGRQFSNSRSEMNVSTLELGDSALYLCASSWGLAGEETQYFGPGTRLLVL.

This clonotype was found a few times. The chain has TRBV28 and TRBJ1-5; D gene uncertain. Trimming pared 3 bases from V and 9 bases from J, leaving 12 bases between. The CDR3 has 13 residues. Germline V gene sequence: CDR1 MDHEN, CDR2 SYDVKM. The CDR3 bases are TGTGCCAGCAGTTTGGTCCAAGTGGGGCCCCAGCATTTT. Protein sequence: CASSLVQVGPQHF.

As DNA, the CDR3 is TGTGCCAGCAGCAAAGGACAGGGGGCGCAAGAGACCCAGTACTTC. Encoded protein: CASSKGQGAQETQYF. This sequence joins TRBV6-2 or TRBV6-3 and TRBJ2-5, with 11 bases lining up with TRBD1. The V segment lost 6 bases and the J segment 2 bases; nucleotides outside the gene matches: 5. CDR1 and CDR2 from the germline V gene are MNHEY and SVGEGT. The CDR3 runs 15 residues.